Described below is a single T cell receptor beta chain sequence and its context. This clone was detected only a few times. Its antigen is not yet known. Base qualities are not provided; no much larger clone lies one nucleotide away. The data derive from a study of T cells in narcolepsy (dated by TCRdb to 2017 to 2018). Regarding the research as a whole: The study enrolled patients with narcolepsy type 1 or type 2 (NT1, NT2) together with healthy control donors. The study used TCR Vbeta sequencing to track clonotypes in blood and CSF while looking for autoreactive T cells in narcolepsy patients that target self-antigens of hypocretin neurons (hypocretin, TRIB2).

For TCR Vbeta sequencing, memory CD4+ T cells were sorted ex vivo from the peripheral blood of both healthy controls and narcolepsy patients. The CDR3 contains 14 residues, cysteine and phenylalanine counted. Left in the record is the CDR3 DNA by itself, 42 bases read in frame from the first base. Between the V and J ends, shortened by 5 bases and 8 bases respectively, the junction contains 18 bases. The CDR1 and CDR2 encoded by the germline V gene are SGHAT and FQNNGV. The library relied on the immunoSEQ multiplex PCR assay. Sourced from immuneACCESS, this table was stored by TCRdb with only in-frame sequences that have V and J called. A share of the clones is absent; for the studies checked, an unresolved V gene accounts for under half, and the remainder has no known explanation. This sample holds roughly 38,000 clones; approximately 85% were observed only once. 1.5% to 2% of the sample rests with the top ten.

Beyond this particular receptor, the publication reports: Autoreactive clonotypes were reported to be detected serially in the blood of the same patients and of different patients, but not in the blood of healthy controls. Numbers of sequenced blood memory CD4+ clonotypes were comparable, with averages of approximately 39,000 in patients and 33,354 in controls. HCRT-specific and TRIB2-specific autoreactive clonotypes were highlighted in plots that compared CD4+ T cell clonotypes in CSF versus blood from the same patient. No sequences matching autoreactive T cell clones were present in some of the blood memory CD4+ repertoires from patients and controls.

Sequencing was carried out using CD45RA- memory CD4+ T cells from PBMCs. Explained via the paper, the cell subset or site label denotes: memory T cells sorted ex vivo from peripheral blood. The V gene is TRBV11-2 and the J gene is TRBJ1-1, with the D gene call left open. The sequence was collected from a human donor with narcolepsy. The CDR3 reads CASSLNSAFGEAFF. Read as DNA, the sequence is TGTGCCAGCAGCCTTAACTCAGCTTTCGGGGAAGCTTTCTTT.